This T cell receptor (beta chain) was profiled in a study of prognosis after radiotherapy for stage I lung cancer. Study-wide background: Eleven to twelve patients had adenocarcinoma tumors, while squamous cell carcinoma tumors were found in seven. General observations from the study: Post-treatment Shannon entropy following stereotactic body radiation therapy was lower among patients who developed distant metastases.

Genomic DNA provided the template from which TCR beta CDR3 was amplified by two-round multiplex PCR. TRBV and TRBJ genes each had their own specific primers in first-round PCR. TCRdb fed the multiplex PCR reads into MiXCR, producing one record per CDR3 protein. The repertoire holds around 25,000 distinct CDR3 sequences, under 40% seen once, with 62% in the top ten. Concerning this clonotype itself: What it binds is not known. The junction shows a germline mismatch at one end, possibly a read error.

There are 15 residues in the CDR3. Germline V gene data show CDR1 as MNHEY and CDR2 as SVGEGT. The chain employs TRBV6-2 or TRBV6-3 and TRBJ2-7; 8 nucleotides agree with TRBD1. This sequence was found in a donor aged 50 or older with non-small cell lung cancer. The material was PBMCs, obtained before or after stereotactic body radiation therapy (not recorded which). In DNA, the CDR3 is TGTGCCAGCAGCCGTGGACAGGGATACTCCTACGATCAGTACTTC. It translates to CASSRGQGYSYDQYF.